Here is one T cell receptor (beta chain) with its context. This sample is drawn from a study of esophageal squamous cell carcinoma under preoperative chemotherapy. TCRdb reprocessed the PCR reads via MiXCR and lists one record per CDR3 protein. The repertoire holds 34,000 or so distinct CDR3 sequences, with approximately 55% as singletons. Time point denoted: after preoperative PTX-NDP chemotherapy. Germline V gives CDR1 MNHEY, CDR2 SMNVEV (reference sequence). The CDR3 spans 18 residues. The V segment lost 5 bases and the J segment 0 bases; nucleotides outside the gene matches: 10. This chain links TRBV27 with TRBJ2-3, with 11 bases matching TRBD2. This TCR came from a human donor with esophageal squamous cell carcinoma. The donor label of this sample is uncertain. Sampling was done from a patient given preoperative chemotherapy. The CDR3 protein is CASSAGTSGTTSTDTQYF. The CDR3 DNA reads TGTGCCAGCAGTGCCGGGACTAGCGGAACAACTAGCACAGATACGCAGTATTTT.